The 30 T cell receptor beta chains listed next were all sequenced from one sample in a study of beta chain features in type 1 diabetes. Study observations and caveats: Patients with Type 1 diabetes showed moderately but significantly shorter TCRB CDR3s in all four CD4+ subsets.

No cognate antigen is known for these TCRs. TCRB transcripts that were expressed got sequenced, as all of the isolated RNA had been reverse transcribed. Data came from immunoSEQ multiplex PCR; TCRdb stores just in-frame clones and leaves some out. Of 150,000 to 200,000 clones in the sample, roughly 8% were seen once. Sequenced: central memory CD4+ T cells from blood. The receptors here all came from a woman aged 18-35 years with type 1 diabetes.

The V gene is TRBV25-1, the J gene TRBJ2-1, with TRBD2 matching 8 bases. The CDR3 runs 15 residues. Trimming took 1 base from V and 6 from J; bases not matched to a gene: 5. Germline V gives CDR1 MGHDK, CDR2 SYGVNS. In DNA, the CDR3 is TGTGCCAGCAGTGAATTCGGGGGGGTACCCAATGAGCAGTTCTTC. This translates into CASSEFGGVPNEQFF. Together with reference TRBV25-1 and TRBJ2-1, the CDR3 gives the full variable domain: EADIYQTPRYLVIGTGKKITLECSQTMGHDKMYWYQQDPGMELHLIHYSYGVNSTEKGDLSSESTVSRIRTEHFPLTLESARPSHTSQYLCASSEFGGVPNEQFFGPGTRLTVL.

This chain links TRBV5-1 with TRBJ1-2; maybe TRBD1 (6 bases). V was cut by 4 bases and J by 4 bases, with 14 bases left in between. Germline assignment: CDR1 SGHRS and CDR2 YFSETQ. The CDR3 runs to 14 residues. This CDR3 reads CASSPRGGVYGYTF. For the CDR3, the DNA is TGCGCCAGCAGCCCGCGGGGGGGCGTCTATGGCTACACCTTC.

The gene calls are TRBV6-6 and TRBJ1-2; perhaps TRBD1 as D (6 bases). The CDR3 has 16 amino acids. Trimming cost V 2 bases and J 7 bases, with 20 bases left between them. Germline V gene data show CDR1 as MNHNY and CDR2 as SVGAGI (reference sequence). Here the CDR3 DNA reads TGTGCCAGCAGTTACGGGGGGACGGGGGGGCGTTTTGGCTACACCTTC. This gives the protein CASSYGGTGGRFGYTF.

In this sample, this clone turned up once. V is TRBV19 and J is TRBJ2-7; D is undetermined. CDR1 and CDR2 from the germline V gene are LNHDA and SQIVND (reference sequence). Trimming took 3 bases from V and 6 from J, leaving 9 bases between them. The CDR3 extends over 12 amino acids. The CDR3 nucleotides are TGTGCCAGTAGTATCTTAGGCGGCGAGCAGTACTTC. It specifies CASSILGGEQYF.

This clone has more than one count but fewer than ten. The rearrangement uses TRBV15 and TRBJ2-2, with TRBD1 matching over 8 bases. V trimming: 2 bases; J trimming: 3 bases; junction bases outside the gene matches: 5. Germline V lookup: CDR1 LNHNV, CDR2 YYDKDF (reference sequence). This CDR3 is built from 16 residues. CDR3 coding DNA: TGTGCCACCAGCAGATCCAGGGGGCGAGACACCGGGGAGCTGTTTTTT. Encoded protein: CATSRSRGRDTGELFF.

This clone was recorded a few times. The V and J genes are TRBV6-5 and TRBJ2-6; no reliable D call. Trimming shortened V by 2 bases and J by 4 bases, and 12 bases separated the two germline ends. This CDR3 spans 16 amino acids. Germline loops: CDR1 MNHEY, CDR2 SVGAGI. The CDR3 region is CASSYVRQRGANVLTF. The DNA of the CDR3 is TGTGCCAGCAGTTACGTGCGCCAGAGGGGGGCCAACGTCCTGACTTTC.

The V gene is TRBV28, the J gene TRBJ1-1; 8 positions match TRBD1. The CDR3 length is 16 residues. Germline assignment: CDR1 MDHEN and CDR2 SYDVKM. J gave up 1 base and V 1 base, and 5 bases lay outside the gene matches. This CDR3 is CASSLSGQGPNTEAFF. CDR3 bases: TGTGCCAGCAGTTTATCTGGACAGGGACCGAACACTGAAGCTTTCTTT.

This clone was seen only a few times. The genes are TRBV30 and TRBJ1-2; a possible D gene is TRBD1 (5 bases). The germline V gene has CDR1 GTSNPN and CDR2 SVGIG (reference sequence). The CDR3 length is 14 residues. Trimming pared 4 bases from V and 8 bases from J, leaving 20 bases between. The CDR3 reads CAWTKGAGTGGYTF. The DNA of the CDR3 is TGTGCCTGGACCAAAGGGGCAGGGACTGGGGGCTACACCTTC.

The chain uses TRBV7-2 and TRBJ2-3; D possibly corresponds to TRBD2 (6 bases). The CDR3 has 15 residues. Trimming removed 1 base from V and 0 bases from J, with 8 bases in between. From germline, CDR1 is SGHTA and CDR2 FQGNSA. The CDR3 reads CASSLVRESTDTQYF. CDR3 bases: TGTGCCAGCAGCTTAGTCCGGGAGAGCACAGATACGCAGTATTTT.

The V and J genes are TRBV4-3 and TRBJ2-1; D remains unclear. The CDR3 extends over 14 amino acids. In germline, CDR1 is LGHNA, CDR2 YSLEER. Trimming stripped 3 bases from V and 5 bases from J, with 11 bases between. The CDR3 reads CASSQHYRDNEQFF. As DNA, the CDR3 is TGCGCCAGCAGCCAGCACTATCGGGACAATGAGCAGTTCTTC.

This chain connects TRBV4-2 to TRBJ2-7; D not certain. The CDR3 contains 14 residues. The ends were cut back, 0 bases at V and 3 bases at J, with 9 bases in the middle. Germline CDR1 LGHNA, CDR2 YNFKEQ. CDR3 protein: CASSQEVGGYEQYF. The CDR3 region has the DNA TGTGCCAGCAGCCAAGAGGTCGGCGGCTACGAGCAGTACTTC.

The chain carries TRBV7-2 and TRBJ2-1; D is undetermined. Trimming left V 5 bases short and J 11 bases short, with 10 bases between. The CDR3 has 11 residues. Germline values: CDR1 SGHTA, CDR2 FQGNSA. CDR3 sequence: CASSVGPQQFF. Here the CDR3 DNA reads TGTGCCAGCAGCGTAGGGCCACAGCAGTTCTTC. The full variable domain, completed using reference TRBV7-2 and TRBJ2-1, is GAGVSQSPSNKVTEKGKDVELRCDPISGHTALYWYRQSLGQGLEFLIYFQGNSAPDKSGLPSDRFSAERTGGSVSTLTIQRTQQEDSAVYLCASSVGPQQFFGPGTRLTVL.

The chain has TRBV5-1 and TRBJ2-5; 12 bases match TRBD2. From germline, CDR1 is SGHRS and CDR2 YFSETQ. The CDR3 consists of 14 residues. J was trimmed by 5 bases and V by 2 bases; bases with no gene match: 1. The CDR3 nucleotides are TGCGCCAGCAGCTTAACTAGCGGGGGGGAGACCCAGTACTTC. Amino acid sequence: CASSLTSGGETQYF.

This chain joins TRBV15 and TRBJ1-4; D is unresolved. The length of the CDR3 is 15 residues. Between the trimmed V and J ends, which lost 4 bases and 6 bases, there was a span of 15 bases. Germline assignment: CDR1 LNHNV and CDR2 YYDKDF (reference sequence). The CDR3 DNA reads TGTGCCACCAGCATCGGTGGGAGGGCGGATGAAAAACTGTTTTTT. This encodes CATSIGGRADEKLFF.

This clone was detected a few times. The CDR3 sequence: CASSVSGRTSPLHF. In DNA form, the CDR3 reads TGCGCCAGCAGTGTATCGGGTCGTACTTCACCCCTCCACTTT. This rearrangement joins TRBV10-2 to TRBJ1-6; D is unclear. V was pared by 4 bases and J by 9 bases, with 13 bases between. Germline CDR1 is WSHSY and CDR2 is SAAADI. The CDR3 sequence is 14 residues long.

The table lists this clone with a few counts. The chain combines TRBV7-7 with TRBJ2-7, with 7 bases aligning to TRBD1. Trimming cost V 5 bases and J 6 bases; bases outside gene matches: 4. The CDR3 has 12 amino acids. Germline V gives CDR1 SSHAT, CDR2 FNYEAQ (reference sequence). CDR3 nucleotides: TGTGCCAGCAGCGCGCGACAGGGCGAGCAGTACTTC. This sequence encodes CASSARQGEQYF.

This clone was seen more than once but under ten times. J is TRBJ2-5 and V is TRBV9, with 7 bases fitting TRBD1. Germline CDR1 SGDLS, CDR2 YYNGEE. J lost 14 bases, V lost 0 bases, and 16 bases had no gene match. This CDR3 contains 15 residues. In nucleotides, the CDR3 is TGTGCCAGCAGCGTAGTCGACAGAGAGGGGGCAGAGGGCTACTTC. Amino acids: CASSVVDREGAEGYF.

This clone was picked up a small number of times. The V gene is TRBV6-5, the J gene TRBJ1-2; 7 bases line up with TRBD1. J lost 4 bases, V lost 7 bases, and 6 bases had no gene match. Per germline, CDR1 MNHEY and CDR2 SVGAGI. The CDR3 sequence is 13 residues long. CDR3 sequence (DNA): TGTGCCAGCACGACAGGGTTTGGCTATGGCTACACCTTC. Protein product: CASTTGFGYGYTF.

In its sample, this clone was seen a few times. V gene TRBV18 combines with J gene TRBJ2-5, with unresolved D. V lost 2 bases, J lost 1 base, and 5 bases lay in between. The CDR3 loop spans 13 amino acids. Germline V CDR1 and CDR2: KGHSH, LQKENI. CDR3 region: CASSPGLQETQYF. CDR3 coding DNA: TGTGCCAGCTCACCAGGGCTCCAAGAGACCCAGTACTTC.

This clone has only a few counts. V gene TRBV18 combines with J gene TRBJ2-3, with 8 bases fitting TRBD2. The CDR3 sequence is 16 residues long. V was pared by 2 bases and J by 6 bases, with 10 bases of the junction left unmatched. Germline V gene lookup returns CDR1 KGHSH and CDR2 LQKENI. The CDR3: CASSPIELAASDTQYF. The CDR3 DNA reads as TGTGCCAGCTCACCAATCGAACTAGCGGCAAGCGATACGCAGTATTTT.

CDR3 protein: CASSESDMTEAFF. The CDR3 DNA follows: TGTGCCAGCAGTGAGTCTGACATGACTGAAGCTTTCTTT. The chain joins TRBV2 to TRBJ1-1; no reliable D call. This CDR3 has 13 amino acids. With 3 bases removed from V and 5 bases from J, the gap between germline ends came to 10 bases. Germline CDR1 reads SNHLY; CDR2 reads FYNNEI.

The rearrangement uses TRBV10-3 and TRBJ2-1, with a possible D match to TRBD2 (6 bases). V was trimmed by 10 bases and J by 9 bases, leaving 22 bases between them. The CDR3 contains 14 residues. Germline CDR1 and CDR2: ENHRY and SYGVKD. This CDR3 is CASQSGGGSGEQFF. For the CDR3, the DNA is TGTGCCAGCCAGTCCGGGGGAGGTTCAGGTGAGCAGTTCTTC.

Of note for this clone: This same CDR3 is encoded by further DNA sequences in the sample. The genes are TRBV7-2 and TRBJ2-3, with 9 bases matching TRBD2. The CDR3 is made up of 16 amino acids. Germline CDR1 is SGHTA and CDR2 is FQGNSA. V shed 0 bases and J 3 bases; nucleotides not matched to a gene: 4. CDR3 loop: CASSLAPLAGTDTQYF. As DNA, the CDR3 is TGTGCCAGCAGCTTAGCCCCGCTAGCGGGAACAGATACGCAGTATTTT.

This clone came up a few times. The V gene is TRBV2, the J gene TRBJ2-1; D perhaps matches TRBD1 (6 bases). CDR3 size: 13 residues. Germline CDR1 reads SNHLY; CDR2 reads FYNNEI. V was pared by 5 bases and J by 4 bases, with 9 bases between. This CDR3 is CASSLDRYNEQFF. The CDR3 region has the DNA TGTGCCAGCAGTCTCGACAGGTACAATGAGCAGTTCTTC.

There are a few counts of this clone. The chain has TRBV4-3 and TRBJ1-5; D is unresolved. Germline CDR1 reads LGHNA; CDR2 reads YSLEER. CDR3 length: 14 amino acids. Trimming stripped 1 base from V and 6 bases from J, with 10 bases between. In DNA, the CDR3 is TGCGCCAGCAGCCAAGGTGGTACGGGTCAGCCCCAGCATTTT. As protein: CASSQGGTGQPQHF.

There are many counts of this clone. The chain uses TRBV7-2 and TRBJ2-7, with 11 bases that match TRBD2. Looked up from germline, CDR1 is SGHTA and CDR2 is FQGNSA. The V and J ends lost 5 bases and 6 bases, in that order; junction bases with no gene match: 3. The CDR3 length is 13 residues. In DNA, the CDR3 is TGTGCCAGCAGCAAACTAGCGGGAGCCGAGCAGTACTTC. It encodes CASSKLAGAEQYF. Filled out from reference TRBV7-2 and TRBJ2-7, the complete variable domain reads GAGVSQSPSNKVTEKGKDVELRCDPISGHTALYWYRQSLGQGLEFLIYFQGNSAPDKSGLPSDRFSAERTGGSVSTLTIQRTQQEDSAVYLCASSKLAGAEQYFGPGTRLTVT.

The chain has TRBV2 and TRBJ2-2, with D perhaps TRBD1 (5 bases). The CDR3 consists of 13 residues. V lost 8 bases, J lost 4 bases, and 11 bases lay in between. Germline V CDR1 and CDR2: SNHLY, FYNNEI. The CDR3 DNA reads as TGTGCCAGCTTGCCAGGGTTCACCGGGGAGCTGTTTTTT. It is translated as CASLPGFTGELFF. The variable domain in full, completed from reference TRBV2 and TRBJ2-2, reads EPEVTQTPSHQVTQMGQEVILRCVPISNHLYFYWYRQILGQKVEFLVSFYNNEISEKSEIFDDQFSVERPDGSNFTLKIRSTKLEDSAMYFCASLPGFTGELFFGEGSRLTVL.

V gene TRBV7-2 combines with J gene TRBJ2-2, with 7 bases fitting TRBD1. The CDR3 contains 13 residues. CDR1 and CDR2 from the germline V gene are SGHTA and FQGNSA. Germline trimming cut 5 bases from V and 7 bases from J; bases unmatched to any gene: 4. In nucleotides, the CDR3 is TGTGCCAGCAGCCAGGGACAGAACGGGGAGCTGTTTTTT. Translated: CASSQGQNGELFF.

This clone was counted ten times or more. V usage is TRBV29-1 and J usage is TRBJ2-7; TRBD1 agrees at 9 bases. J lost 5 bases, V lost 7 bases, and 6 bases had no gene match. The CDR3 totals 12 residues. Germline V gene data show CDR1 as SQVTM and CDR2 as ANQGSEA. The CDR3 spells CSGGQGNHEQYF. The CDR3 nucleotides read TGCAGCGGCGGACAGGGGAACCACGAGCAGTACTTC.

V gene TRBV7-2 combines with J gene TRBJ1-2; TRBD1 matches 7 bases. The CDR3 has 13 residues. V gave up 5 bases and J gave up 4 bases; unmatched junction bases: 4. CDR1 and CDR2 from the germline V gene are SGHTA and FQGNSA. The CDR3 reads CASSAGQAYGYTF. For the CDR3, the DNA is TGTGCCAGCAGCGCAGGACAGGCCTATGGCTACACCTTC.